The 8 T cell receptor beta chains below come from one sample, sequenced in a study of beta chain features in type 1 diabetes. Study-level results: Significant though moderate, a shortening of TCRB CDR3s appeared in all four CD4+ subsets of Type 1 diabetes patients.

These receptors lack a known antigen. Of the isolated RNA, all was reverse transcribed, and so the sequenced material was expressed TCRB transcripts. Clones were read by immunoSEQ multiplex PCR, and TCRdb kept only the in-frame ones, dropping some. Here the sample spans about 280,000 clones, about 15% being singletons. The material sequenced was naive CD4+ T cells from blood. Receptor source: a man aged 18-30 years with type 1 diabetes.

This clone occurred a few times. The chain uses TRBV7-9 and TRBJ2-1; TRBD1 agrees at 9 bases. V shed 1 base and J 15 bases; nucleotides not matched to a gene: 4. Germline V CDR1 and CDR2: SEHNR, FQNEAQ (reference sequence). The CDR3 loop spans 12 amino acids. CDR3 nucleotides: TGTGCCAGCAGCTTAGAAGGGACAGGGCCGTTCTTC. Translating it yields CASSLEGTGPFF.

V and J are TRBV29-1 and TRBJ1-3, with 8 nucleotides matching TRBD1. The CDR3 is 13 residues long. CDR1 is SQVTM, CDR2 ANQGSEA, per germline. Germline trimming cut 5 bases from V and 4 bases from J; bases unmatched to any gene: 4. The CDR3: CSVSTGAGNTIYF. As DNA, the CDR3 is TGCAGCGTTTCGACAGGGGCGGGAAACACCATATATTTT.

The CDR3 nucleotides are TGCGCCAGCAGTGAGGCTACGGGGGGAAATGAGCAGTTCTTC. It codes for CASSEATGGNEQFF. This sequence joins TRBV10-2 and TRBJ2-1; TRBD2 matches at 7 bases. The CDR3 has 14 amino acids. V shed 2 bases and J 7 bases; nucleotides not matched to a gene: 5. Germline assignment: CDR1 WSHSY and CDR2 SAAADI.

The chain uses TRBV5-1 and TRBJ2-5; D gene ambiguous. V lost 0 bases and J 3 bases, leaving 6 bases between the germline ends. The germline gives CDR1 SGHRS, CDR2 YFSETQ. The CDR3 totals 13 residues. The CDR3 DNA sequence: TGCGCCAGCAGCTTGGAAGCCAAAGAGACCCAGTACTTC. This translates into CASSLEAKETQYF.

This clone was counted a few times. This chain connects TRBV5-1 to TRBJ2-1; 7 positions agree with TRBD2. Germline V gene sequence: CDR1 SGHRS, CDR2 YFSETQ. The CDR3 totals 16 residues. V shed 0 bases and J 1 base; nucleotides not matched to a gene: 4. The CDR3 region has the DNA TGCGCCAGCAGCTTGGTGGGGGAGGGGTCCTACAATGAGCAGTTCTTC. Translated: CASSLVGEGSYNEQFF. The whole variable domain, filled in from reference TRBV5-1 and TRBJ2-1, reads KAGVTQTPRYLIKTRGQQVTLSCSPISGHRSVSWYQQTPGQGLQFLFEYFSETQRNKGNFPGRFSGRQFSNSRSEMNVSTLELGDSALYLCASSLVGEGSYNEQFFGPGTRLTVL.

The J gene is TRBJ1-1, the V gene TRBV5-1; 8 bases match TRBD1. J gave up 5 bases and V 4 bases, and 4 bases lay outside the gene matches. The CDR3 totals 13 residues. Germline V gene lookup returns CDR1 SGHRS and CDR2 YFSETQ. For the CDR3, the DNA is TGCGCCAGCAGCCCGGACAGGGATACTGAAGCTTTCTTT. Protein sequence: CASSPDRDTEAFF.

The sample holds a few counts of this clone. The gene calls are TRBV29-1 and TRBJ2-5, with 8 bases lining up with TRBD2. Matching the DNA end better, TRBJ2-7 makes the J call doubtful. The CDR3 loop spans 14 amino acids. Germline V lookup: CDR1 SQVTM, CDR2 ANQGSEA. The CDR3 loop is CSVGASGPTYEQYF. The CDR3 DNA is TGCAGCGTTGGGGCTAGCGGGCCGACCTACGAGCAGTACTTC.

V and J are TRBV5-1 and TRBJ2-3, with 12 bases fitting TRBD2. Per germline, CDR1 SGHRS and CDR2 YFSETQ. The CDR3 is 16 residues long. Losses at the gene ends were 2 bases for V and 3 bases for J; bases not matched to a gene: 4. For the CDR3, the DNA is TGCGCCAGCAGCTTACGAACTAGCGGGGGGACAGATACGCAGTATTTT. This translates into CASSLRTSGGTDTQYF.